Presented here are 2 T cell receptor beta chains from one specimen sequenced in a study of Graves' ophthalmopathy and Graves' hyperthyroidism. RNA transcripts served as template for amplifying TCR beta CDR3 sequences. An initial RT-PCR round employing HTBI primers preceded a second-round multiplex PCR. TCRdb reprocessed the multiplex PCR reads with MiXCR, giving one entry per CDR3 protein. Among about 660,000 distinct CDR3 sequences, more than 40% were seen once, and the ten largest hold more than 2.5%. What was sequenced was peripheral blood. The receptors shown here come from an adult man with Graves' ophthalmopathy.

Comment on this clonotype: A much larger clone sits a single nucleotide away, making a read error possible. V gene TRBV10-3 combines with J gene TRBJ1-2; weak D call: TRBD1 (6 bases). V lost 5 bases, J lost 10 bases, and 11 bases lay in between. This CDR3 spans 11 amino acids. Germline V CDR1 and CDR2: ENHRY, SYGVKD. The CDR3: CAISSRGDYTF. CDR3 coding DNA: TGTGCCATCAGTTCCAGGGGAGACTACACCTTC.

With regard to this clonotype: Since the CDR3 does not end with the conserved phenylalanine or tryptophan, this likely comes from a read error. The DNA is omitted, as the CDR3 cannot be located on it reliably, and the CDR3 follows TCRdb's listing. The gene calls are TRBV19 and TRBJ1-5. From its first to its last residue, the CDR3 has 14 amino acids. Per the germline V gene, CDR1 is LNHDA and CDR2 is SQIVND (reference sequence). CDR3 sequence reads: CASSISGSNQPRPR.